Listed below are T cell receptor beta chains from one sample, sequenced in a study of post-analysis software for immune sequencing data. From the PCR reads, TCRdb called clonotypes with MiXCR, one entry per CDR3 protein. The sample has roughly 580,000 distinct CDR3 sequences, roughly 40% seen once. Sequencing used blood. The receptor source for this set is a girl aged 10 to 17 with multiple sclerosis. Each CDR3 is given with its conserved first and last residue. Each record gives: V gene, J gene, CDR3 length, D gene, clone size, CDR3 DNA, CDR3 protein. A D gene is named only where the DNA matches it firmly. Only some rows state a clone size, as once, few, many or a class for expanded clones.

v_call: TRBV12-3/TRBV12-4
j_call: TRBJ2-3
cdr3_length: 14
d_call: TRBD2
clone_size: NA
cdr3_nt: TGTGCCAGCAGTACCGGGACTAGCGGGGCACCGCAGTATTTT
cdr3_aa: CASSTGTSGAPQYF

v_call: TRBV7-6
j_call: TRBJ2-3
cdr3_length: 19
d_call: TRBD2
clone_size: few
cdr3_nt: TGTGCCAGCAGCTCCTTAAGGTCTTTTAAGCGGGAACTCACAGATACGCAGTATTTT
cdr3_aa: CASSSLRSFKRELTDTQYF

v_call: TRBV12-1
j_call: TRBJ2-4
cdr3_length: 11
d_call: NA
clone_size: NA
cdr3_nt: TGTGCCAGCAGCAATAAAAACATTCAGTACTTC
cdr3_aa: CASSNKNIQYF

v_call: TRBV18
j_call: TRBJ2-3
cdr3_length: 15
d_call: NA
clone_size: NA
cdr3_nt: TGTGCCAGCTCACCCGCAGGCTTCAAGGGAGATACGCAGTATTTT
cdr3_aa: CASSPAGFKGDTQYF

v_call: TRBV30
j_call: TRBJ2-1
cdr3_length: 15
d_call: NA
clone_size: NA
cdr3_nt: TGTGCCTGGACCCGCCCTGAGAGCTCCTACAATGAGCAGTTCTTC
cdr3_aa: CAWTRPESSYNEQFF

v_call: TRBV7-2
j_call: TRBJ2-5
cdr3_length: 13
d_call: NA
clone_size: few
cdr3_nt: TGTGCCAGCAGCTTAACCAGGCAAGAGACCCAGTACTTC
cdr3_aa: CASSLTRQETQYF

v_call: TRBV7-8
j_call: TRBJ1-5
cdr3_length: 15
d_call: NA
clone_size: NA
cdr3_nt: TGTGCCAGCAGCTTAGCGGGCAGGGTAAATCAGCCCCAGCATTTT
cdr3_aa: CASSLAGRVNQPQHF

v_call: TRBV12-3/TRBV12-4
j_call: TRBJ2-1
cdr3_length: 14
d_call: TRBD1
clone_size: once
cdr3_nt: TGTGCCAGCAATTTACTACAGGGGCGGATGCGGCAGTTCTTC
cdr3_aa: CASNLLQGRMRQFF

v_call: TRBV20-1
j_call: TRBJ2-1
cdr3_length: 14
d_call: NA
clone_size: NA
cdr3_nt: TGCAGTGCCCTCATGGGGGGCGGGAAGAATGAGCAGTTCTTC
cdr3_aa: CSALMGGGKNEQFF

v_call: TRBV12-3/TRBV12-4
j_call: TRBJ2-1
cdr3_length: 16
d_call: NA
clone_size: few
cdr3_nt: TGTGCCAGCAGTTTACCGCGGTTAAGCTCCTACAATGAGCAGTTCTTC
cdr3_aa: CASSLPRLSSYNEQFF

v_call: TRBV9
j_call: TRBJ2-1
cdr3_length: 20
d_call: NA
clone_size: NA
cdr3_nt: TGTGCCAGCAGCGTAGCTTCCTGGGGCGGGGGCAGACGACAATGGAATGAGCAGTTCTTC
cdr3_aa: CASSVASWGGGRRQWNEQFF

v_call: TRBV6-5
j_call: TRBJ1-1
cdr3_length: 16
d_call: NA
clone_size: NA
cdr3_nt: TGTGCCAGCAGTTACTTAACAGCAGGGATGAACACTGAAGCTTTCTTT
cdr3_aa: CASSYLTAGMNTEAFF

v_call: TRBV28
j_call: TRBJ2-7
cdr3_length: 14
d_call: NA
clone_size: NA
cdr3_nt: TGTGCCAGCAGCCGGGACGGCCTTGGCTACGAGCAGTACTTC
cdr3_aa: CASSRDGLGYEQYF

v_call: TRBV21-1
j_call: TRBJ2-7
cdr3_length: 19
d_call: NA
clone_size: NA
cdr3_nt: TGTGCCAGCAGCAAAGCGCTGGAGTCAGGGGGTGTTTATGTCGACGAGCAGTACTTC
cdr3_aa: CASSKALESGGVYVDEQYF

v_call: TRBV10-3
j_call: TRBJ2-5
cdr3_length: 16
d_call: TRBD2
clone_size: few
cdr3_nt: TGTGCCATCAGTGATTTAAGACGGGAGGGAGTAGAGACCCAGTACTTC
cdr3_aa: CAISDLRREGVETQYF

v_call: TRBV12-3/TRBV12-4
j_call: TRBJ1-1
cdr3_length: 11
d_call: NA
clone_size: NA
cdr3_nt: TGTGCCACAGGGGCTTGGACTGAAGCTTTCTTT
cdr3_aa: CATGAWTEAFF

v_call: TRBV20-1
j_call: TRBJ2-3
cdr3_length: 13
d_call: TRBD1
clone_size: NA
cdr3_nt: TGCAGTGCTCGACCACAGGGGGCCTACAAGCAGTATTTT
cdr3_aa: CSARPQGAYKQYF

v_call: TRBV5-1
j_call: TRBJ2-7
cdr3_length: 14
d_call: TRBD1
clone_size: few
cdr3_nt: TGCGCCAGCAGCGGGGGACAGGACAACTACGAGCAGTACTTC
cdr3_aa: CASSGGQDNYEQYF

v_call: TRBV13
j_call: TRBJ2-1
cdr3_length: 15
d_call: TRBD2
clone_size: NA
cdr3_nt: TGTGCCAGCAGCTCGACTAGCGGCACCTACAATGAGCAGTTCTTC
cdr3_aa: CASSSTSGTYNEQFF

v_call: TRBV6-5
j_call: TRBJ1-2
cdr3_length: 13
d_call: NA
clone_size: NA
cdr3_nt: NA
cdr3_aa: CASSSSGWGGYTF

v_call: TRBV12-3/TRBV12-4
j_call: TRBJ2-7
cdr3_length: 14
d_call: TRBD2
clone_size: few
cdr3_nt: TGTGCCAGCAGTTTAGCAGCGGGAGACCCCGAGCAGTACTTC
cdr3_aa: CASSLAAGDPEQYF

v_call: TRBV29-1
j_call: TRBJ2-5
cdr3_length: 16
d_call: TRBD2
clone_size: NA
cdr3_nt: TGCAGCGTGGCTCTAGCGGGAGGGATGTACCAAGAGACCCAGTACTTC
cdr3_aa: CSVALAGGMYQETQYF